Reported below is one T cell receptor (beta chain). Profiling relied on immunoSEQ multiplex PCR, and the TCRdb table lists in-frame clones only, not all of them. This table holds about 260,000 clones, approximately 90% found once. These data originate in a study of blood T cell repertoires in COVID-19. The study drew participants aged about 18 to 89 years from roughly 25 US areas. The sequenced material came from PBMCs or T cells enriched from blood (not recorded which). This sequence was found in a woman between 35 and 50 years old with acute COVID-19.

Written as DNA, the CDR3 is TGTGCCAGCAGCCAGACAGGGGGTGATCAGCCCCAGCATTTT. Translation gives CASSQTGGDQPQHF. The J gene is TRBJ1-5, the V gene TRBV9, with 9 bases that match TRBD1. The V gene's germline CDR1 is SGDLS and CDR2 YYNGEE. J lost 5 bases, V lost 4 bases, and 4 bases had no gene match. The CDR3 totals 14 residues. The whole variable domain, filled in from reference TRBV9 and TRBJ1-5, reads DSGVTQTPKHLITATGQRVTLRCSPRSGDLSVYWYQQSLDQGLQFLIQYYNGEERAKGNILERFSAQQFPDLHSELNLSSLELGDSALYFCASSQTGGDQPQHFGDGTRLSIL.